Here is one TCR beta chain with its context. The sample holds a few counts of this clonotype. The antigen it recognizes is unknown. Base qualities are not provided; no much larger clone lies one nucleotide away. The sample originates from a study of T cells in Graves' hyperthyroidism and ophthalmopathy (dated by TCRdb to the late 2010s). Some background on the complete study: Peripheral blood samples were taken at the time of initial diagnosis, prior to any treatment. To identify TCR V-J signatures that set the groups apart, the researchers used a discovery cohort of about a hundred patients, made up of about 44 with Graves' ophthalmopathy and 57 with stable Graves' hyperthyroidism. Whether ophthalmopathy could be predicted prospectively was tested in an independent validation cohort made up of 18 to 20 hyperthyroidism patients plus 17 patients who later progressed to ophthalmopathy. The roughly 94 discovery patients were randomly split 7:3 into training and test sets. In about 6 Graves' hyperthyroidism patients, the study also compared T-cell repertoires from thyroid tissue with T-cell repertoires from blood. Once sampling was done, hyperthyroidism patients were given methimazole at a starting dose of 30 mg daily, whereas ophthalmopathy patients were given high-dose intravenous methylprednisolone. The paper describes TCR Vbeta CDR3 sequencing of 140 or so peripheral blood samples, made up of about 40 ophthalmopathy patients, some 76 hyperthyroidism patients and some 17 progressor patients.

CDR1 and CDR2 were assigned from the germline V gene as SGHAT and FQNNGV. Spanning cysteine to phenylalanine, the CDR3 consists of 18 amino acids. Only CDR3 DNA remains: 54 bases, in frame from the first base. V ends up 4 bases short and J 1 base short, with an unmatched junction base count of 12. The TCR beta CDR3 regions were amplified from the RNA transcripts. The TCR CDR3 was subjected to a first round of RT-PCR using the HTBI primer set and the Qiagen OneStep RT-PCR kit. Libraries were constructed in a second round of multiplex PCR, after which size selection and purification were performed. The libraries were sequenced on an Illumina HiSeq2000 using paired-end 100 bp reads. The authors' analysis ran thus. SOAPnuke was used to process the raw data, removing reads that contained adapters or uncalled bases, had a mean Phred below 15, or lacked an exact match to the constant primer or identifier. High-quality paired reads were merged with COPE v1.2.5, and unique nucleotide sequences were defined as clonotypes. MiTCR v1.1 was used to align clonotypes to the IMGT TRBV, TRBD and TRBJ reference segments. Only V-J combinations with frequency above 0.0001, covering 98% to 99.2% of repertoires, were analysed. The TCS score was defined as F50 (clonal expansion) divided by E x V (chaos), with BLOSUM62-based TCRdist calculated between CDR3 peptides within each V-J. Welch's t-statistics and random forest reduced 514 V-J features to about 12, which were used in a naive Bayes classifier (R e1071). Starting from the raw public reads, TCRdb applied fastp trimming at Q25, assembled clones with MiXCR and retained in-frame beta chains. Duplicate CDR3 protein sequences are folded into a single record with the most common DNA and genes. What appears here as the V and J calls and clone size reflects TCRdb's work, not the paper's. Present in this sample are 500,000 or so distinct CDR3 sequences, 15% to 20% of which were seen just once. The ten largest clones capture 25% to 35% of the sample.

In the ophthalmopathy patients, disease was moderately to severely active, with a Clinical Activity Score of 3 or more, a NOSPECS grade of 4 or more, and a duration of less than 3 months. Any patient with an uncontrolled infection, another autoimmune disease, pregnancy or lactation was excluded. Diagnoses relied on clinical symptoms, serum thyroxine and TRAb, thyroid ultrasound and orbital computed tomography. Ficoll-Paque density gradient centrifugation was used to isolate PBMCs from 8 to 10 ml of fresh peripheral blood. Total RNA was extracted using Trizol reagent, and RNA quality was assessed on an Agilent 2100 Bioanalyzer. What the research found in general, with its limitations: During validation, the model predicted progression to ophthalmopathy a median of approximately 7 months ahead of onset, with almost 71% sensitivity and around 73% specificity. Most expanded thyroid clonotypes (frequency above 0.001) were also detected in blood, suggesting blood repertoires may reflect thyroid immune responses. Ophthalmopathy was separated from stable hyperthyroidism by a 13 V-J signature model, with approximately 85% sensitivity and 81% to 83% specificity obtained in cross-validation and 80%/75% obtained in testing. No statistical method was used to fix the sample size in advance, and group allocation was not hidden from the investigators.

Sequencing was performed on blood. This sequence was found in a young woman with Graves' ophthalmopathy. Recombination connected TRBV11-2 to TRBJ2-7, with 11 junctional bases fitting TRBD2. The CDR3 protein is CASSSQLAGGVKSYEQYF. DNA sequence: TGTGCCAGCAGCTCCCAATTAGCGGGAGGGGTCAAATCCTACGAGCAGTACTTC.